The 5 T cell receptor beta chains given below trace back to one sample, sequenced in a study of T cells in localized non-small cell lung cancer. TCRdb's copy holds only in-frame clones and misses some; the assay was immunoSEQ multiplex PCR. Among 40,000 to 60,000 clones listed, around nine tenths were seen once. The material was PBMCs, obtained before any cancer treatment. These receptors came from a female donor with stage II lung adenocarcinoma.

This sequence joins TRBV18 and TRBJ1-4; 8 bases agree with TRBD1. In germline, CDR1 is KGHSH, CDR2 LQKENI. V dropped 4 bases and J dropped 7; count of bases not matched to a gene: 8. The CDR3 consists of 15 residues. The CDR3 DNA follows: TGTGCCAGCTCACGTGACAGGGGAGAGACTGAAAAACTGTTTTTT. Protein sequence: CASSRDRGETEKLFF.

V and J are TRBV4-1 and TRBJ1-5; a weak D match, TRBD1 (5 bases). Germline V gives CDR1 MGHRA, CDR2 YSYEKL. Trimming removed 1 base at V and 6 bases at J, with 10 bases between. The CDR3 consists of 14 residues. The CDR3, as DNA: TGCGCCAGCAGCCAAGTACAGGATCCTCAGCCCCAGCATTTT. Translating it yields CASSQVQDPQPQHF.

This chain joins TRBV29-1 and TRBJ1-1; TRBD1 matches at 9 bases. Germline CDR1 SQVTM, CDR2 ANQGSEA. Trimming at V came to 7 bases and at J to 4 bases, leaving 7 bases not matched to a gene. The CDR3 contains 13 residues. CDR3 nucleotide sequence: TGCAGCGCGGGGGACAGGGTTGGCACTGAAGCTTTCTTT. Its protein is CSAGDRVGTEAFF.

On this clone itself: The identical CDR3 is also encoded by other nucleotide sequences in the sample. The chain links TRBV5-1 to TRBJ2-3, with TRBD1 matching 7 bases. Trimming at V came to 4 bases and at J to 4 bases, leaving 12 bases not matched to a gene. Germline CDR1 reads SGHRS; CDR2 reads YFSETQ. The CDR3 sequence is 16 residues long. CDR3 DNA sequence: TGCGCCAGCAGCGGTTTAGCAGGGGGTATCGCAGATACGCAGTATTTT. Its protein is CASSGLAGGIADTQYF. The entire variable domain, with the rest obtained from reference TRBV5-1 and TRBJ2-3, is as follows: KAGVTQTPRYLIKTRGQQVTLSCSPISGHRSVSWYQQTPGQGLQFLFEYFSETQRNKGNFPGRFSGRQFSNSRSEMNVSTLELGDSALYLCASSGLAGGIADTQYFGPGTRLTVL.

In its sample, this clone was seen a few times. The chain links TRBV2 to TRBJ1-5; 7 nucleotides match TRBD1. The CDR3 is 15 amino acids. Germline V gene data show CDR1 as SNHLY and CDR2 as FYNNEI. Trimming cost V 6 bases and J 7 bases; bases outside gene matches: 12. DNA for the CDR3: TGTGCCAGCAGGGGGCGGGGGACAGCGGGCCAGCCCCAGCATTTT. Amino acids: CASRGRGTAGQPQHF.